This T cell receptor beta chain was observed in a study of blood T cell repertoires in COVID-19. The sample holds a few counts of this clone. The sample has other DNA sequences that encode this CDR3 too. The CDR3 has 11 amino acids. Trimming shortened V by 5 bases and J by 4 bases, and 3 bases separated the two germline ends. Germline CDR1 reads MDHEN; CDR2 reads SYDVKM. Profiled with immunoSEQ multiplex PCR; TCRdb holds only in-frame clones, not every one. This repertoire shows 130,000 or so clones, around two thirds found once; its top ten account for about 2.2%. The gene calls are TRBV28 and TRBJ1-5; D not resolved. The sample comprised peripheral blood. This receptor was obtained from a woman in her 70s with acute or convalescent COVID-19. CDR3 bases: TGTGCCAGCAGTCTAAATCAGCCCCAGCATTTT. This encodes CASSLNQPQHF.